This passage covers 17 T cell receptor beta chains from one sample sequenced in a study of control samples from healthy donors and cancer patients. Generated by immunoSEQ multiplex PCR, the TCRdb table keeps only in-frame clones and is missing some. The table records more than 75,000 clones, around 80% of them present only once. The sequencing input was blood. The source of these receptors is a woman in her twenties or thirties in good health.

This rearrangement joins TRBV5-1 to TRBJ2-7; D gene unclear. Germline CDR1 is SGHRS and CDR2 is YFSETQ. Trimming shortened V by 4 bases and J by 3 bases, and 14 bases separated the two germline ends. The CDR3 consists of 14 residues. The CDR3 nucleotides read TGCGCCAGCAGCCCCGCCCCCCAGGACTACGAGCAGTACTTC. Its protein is CASSPAPQDYEQYF.

The CDR3 is CASSRGPNGYTF. The CDR3 nucleotides read TGTGCCAGCAGCCGCGGCCCGAACGGCTACACCTTC. The chain carries TRBV25-1 and TRBJ1-2; D gene uncertain. The CDR3 runs to 12 residues. Germline CDR1 reads MGHDK; CDR2 reads SYGVNS. V lost 6 bases to trimming and J lost 8 bases, with 13 bases between them.

The CDR3, as DNA: TGTGCCAGCGGAAGGGACGGCGCAACTAATGAAAAACTGTTTTTT. Protein product: CASGRDGATNEKLFF. The chain recombines TRBV2 with TRBJ1-4, with D perhaps TRBD1 (5 bases). Germline assignment: CDR1 SNHLY and CDR2 FYNNEI. The CDR3 spans 15 residues. Deletions cut 8 bases from V and 0 bases from J, with 13 bases between. Full variable domain (missing parts from reference TRBV2 and TRBJ1-4): EPEVTQTPSHQVTQMGQEVILRCVPISNHLYFYWYRQILGQKVEFLVSFYNNEISEKSEIFDDQFSVERPDGSNFTLKIRSTKLEDSAMYFCASGRDGATNEKLFFGSGTQLSVL.

CDR3 nucleotide sequence: TGTGCCAGCAGCCAAGATCAATCGCGGGTCACAGATACGCAGTATTTT. Amino acids: CASSQDQSRVTDTQYF. The rearrangement links TRBV4-2 to TRBJ2-3, with a weak D call TRBD2 (5 bases). The germline V gene encodes CDR1 LGHNA and CDR2 YNFKEQ. The CDR3 sequence is 16 residues long. Trimming pared 0 bases from V and 2 bases from J, leaving 12 bases between.

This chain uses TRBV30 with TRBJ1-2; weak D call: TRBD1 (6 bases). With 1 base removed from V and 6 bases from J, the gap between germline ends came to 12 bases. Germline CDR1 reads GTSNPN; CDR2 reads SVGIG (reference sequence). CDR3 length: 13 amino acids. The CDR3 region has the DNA TGTGCCTGGAGTGAGGGACAAATCGATGGCTACACCTTC. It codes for CAWSEGQIDGYTF.

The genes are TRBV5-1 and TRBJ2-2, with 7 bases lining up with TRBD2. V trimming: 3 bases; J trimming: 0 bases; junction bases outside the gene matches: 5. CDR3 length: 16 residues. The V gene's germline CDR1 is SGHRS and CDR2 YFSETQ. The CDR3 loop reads CASSSNGLANTGELFF. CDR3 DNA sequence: TGCGCCAGCAGCTCCAATGGACTAGCGAACACCGGGGAGCTGTTTTTT.

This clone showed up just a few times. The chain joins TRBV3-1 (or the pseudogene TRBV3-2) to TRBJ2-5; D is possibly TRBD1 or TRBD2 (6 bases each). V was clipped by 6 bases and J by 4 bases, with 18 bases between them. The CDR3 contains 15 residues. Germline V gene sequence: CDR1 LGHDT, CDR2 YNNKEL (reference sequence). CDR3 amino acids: CASSHVRGVVETQYF. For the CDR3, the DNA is TGTGCCAGCAGTCATGTAAGGGGGGTAGTAGAGACCCAGTACTTC.

The CDR3 sequence: CASSLAQGKNSPLHF. DNA of the CDR3: TGTGCCAGCAGCTTAGCACAGGGTAAAAATTCACCCCTCCACTTT. The rearrangement links TRBV13 to TRBJ1-6; D perhaps matches TRBD1 (6 bases). The CDR3 has 15 residues. V shed 1 base and J shed 7 bases, with 11 bases lying between them. CDR1 and CDR2 from the germline V gene are PRHDT and FYEKMQ (reference sequence).

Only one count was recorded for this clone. The CDR3 reads CASSFQGRNSPLHF. The CDR3, as DNA: TGCGCCAGCAGCTTCCAGGGTCGCAATTCACCCCTCCACTTT. This sequence joins TRBV5-1 and TRBJ1-6; tentatively, D is TRBD1 (5 bases). The CDR3 runs to 14 residues. V gave up 2 bases and J gave up 7 bases, with 10 bases separating them. Germline V gene sequence: CDR1 SGHRS, CDR2 YFSETQ.

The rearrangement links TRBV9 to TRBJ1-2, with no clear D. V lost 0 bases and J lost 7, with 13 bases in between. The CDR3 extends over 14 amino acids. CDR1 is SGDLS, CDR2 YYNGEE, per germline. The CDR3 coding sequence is TGTGCCAGCAGCGTAGAGCTAGACGAGTCTGGCTACACCTTC. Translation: CASSVELDESGYTF.

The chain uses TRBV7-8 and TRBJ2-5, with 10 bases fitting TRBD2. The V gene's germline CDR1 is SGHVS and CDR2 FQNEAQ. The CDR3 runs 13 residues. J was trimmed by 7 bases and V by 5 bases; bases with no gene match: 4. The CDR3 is CASSTRTSGTQYF. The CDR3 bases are TGTGCCAGCAGCACCCGGACTAGCGGGACCCAGTACTTC.

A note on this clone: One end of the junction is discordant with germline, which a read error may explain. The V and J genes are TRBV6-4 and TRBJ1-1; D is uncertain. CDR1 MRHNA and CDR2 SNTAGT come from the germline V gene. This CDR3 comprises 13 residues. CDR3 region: CASSYSVNTEAFF. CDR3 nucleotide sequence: TGTGCCAGCAGTTACTCAGTGAACACTGAAGCTTTCTTT.

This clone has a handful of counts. The CDR3 DNA sequence: TGTGCCTGGAGTGTACTGGGGGACGGCTACGAGCAGTACTTC. Translated, it gives CAWSVLGDGYEQYF. The rearrangement joins TRBV30 to TRBJ2-7; TRBD1 or TRBD2 may be the D gene (5 bases each). CDR1 and CDR2 (germline): GTSNPN, SVGIG (reference sequence). Between the trimmed V and J ends, which lost 0 bases and 3 bases, there was a span of 12 bases. The CDR3 consists of 14 residues. The full variable domain, completed using reference TRBV30 and TRBJ2-7, is SQTIHQWPATLVQPVGSPLSLECTVEGTSNPNLYWYRQAAGRGLQLLFYSVGIGQISSEVPQNLSASRPQDRQFILSSKKLLLSDSGFYLCAWSVLGDGYEQYFGPGTRLTVT.

DNA of the CDR3: TGTGCCAGCAGTGGCGGGGGGGCCTTAGAGACCCAGTACTTC. The encoded protein is CASSGGGALETQYF. The chain uses TRBV2 and TRBJ2-5, with 9 bases that match TRBD2. The CDR3 runs 14 residues. From germline, CDR1 is SNHLY and CDR2 FYNNEI. The J segment lost 4 bases and the V segment lost 4 bases, leaving 4 bases of the junction unmatched.

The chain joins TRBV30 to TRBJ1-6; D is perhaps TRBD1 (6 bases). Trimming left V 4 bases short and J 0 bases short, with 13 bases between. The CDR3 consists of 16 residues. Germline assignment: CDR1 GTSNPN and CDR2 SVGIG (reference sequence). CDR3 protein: CAWNKGQSSYNSPLHF. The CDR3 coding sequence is TGTGCCTGGAACAAAGGACAGAGCTCCTATAATTCACCCCTCCACTTT.

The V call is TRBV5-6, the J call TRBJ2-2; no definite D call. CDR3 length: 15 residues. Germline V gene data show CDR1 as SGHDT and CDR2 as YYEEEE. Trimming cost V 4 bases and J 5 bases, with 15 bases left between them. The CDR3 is CASSKDSYGTGELFF. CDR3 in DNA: TGTGCCAGCAGCAAAGACTCTTATGGGACCGGGGAGCTGTTTTTT.

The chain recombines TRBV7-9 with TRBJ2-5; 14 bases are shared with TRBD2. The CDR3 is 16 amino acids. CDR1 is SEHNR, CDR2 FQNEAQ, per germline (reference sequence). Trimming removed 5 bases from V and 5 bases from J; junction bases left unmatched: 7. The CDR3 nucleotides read TGTGCCAGCAGCCAGGGACTAGCGGGGGTTCAGGAGACCCAGTACTTC. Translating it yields CASSQGLAGVQETQYF.